A single sample gave rise to the 27 T cell receptor beta chains below, sequenced in a study of blood T cells in healthy people across ages. A sample-barcoded 5' primer and a J-beta primer mix were used in a second PCR of roughly 7 to 11 cycles. MiXCR was run by TCRdb on the 5' RACE reads, yielding one entry per CDR3 protein. This sample has about 730,000 distinct CDR3 sequences, with more than 40% found just once. Sequences were obtained from blood. The receptors here all came from an older woman in good health.

As for this clonotype: This may stem from a read error, because a much larger clone lies one nucleotide away. The J gene is TRBJ2-7, the V gene TRBV11-1; D is undetermined. Looked up from germline, CDR1 is SGHAT and CDR2 is FQDESV (reference sequence). The CDR3 sequence is 13 residues long. Trimming left V 1 base short and J 7 bases short, with 11 bases between. The CDR3 nucleotides are TGTGCCAGCAGCTTAGTTGGGCCCAATGAGCAGTACTTC. Translating it yields CASSLVGPNEQYF.

The chain recombines TRBV18 with TRBJ2-1; TRBD2 agrees at 14 bases. J was trimmed by 10 bases and V by 0 bases; bases with no gene match: 5. Germline V gives CDR1 KGHSH, CDR2 LQKENI. CDR3 size: 16 residues. The CDR3 loop is CASSPPGTSGSREQFF. The CDR3 DNA follows: TGTGCCAGCTCACCACCTGGGACTAGCGGGAGCCGGGAGCAGTTCTTC. The full variable domain, with the rest looked up from reference TRBV18 and TRBJ2-1, is NAGVMQNPRHLVRRRGQEARLRCSPMKGHSHVYWYRQLPEEGLKFMVYLQKENIIDESGMPKERFSAEFPKEGPSILRIQQVVRGDSAAYFCASSPPGTSGSREQFFGPGTRLTVL.

The chain recombines TRBV20-1 with TRBJ2-5, with 14 bases that match TRBD2. CDR1 is DFQATT, CDR2 SNEGSKA, per germline (reference sequence). The CDR3 sequence is 14 residues long. J gave up 11 bases and V 3 bases, and 8 bases lay outside the gene matches. DNA for the CDR3: TGCAGTGCTAGCGGGACTAGCGGGAGCAATGAGCAGTACTTC. Amino acids: CSASGTSGSNEQYF.

A note on this clonotype: Compared with germline, one end of the junction differs, possibly owing to a read error. V gene TRBV29-1 combines with J gene TRBJ2-1; 7 nucleotides match TRBD2. Germline CDR1 and CDR2: SQVTM and ANQGSEA. CDR3 length: 14 residues. The CDR3 nucleotides read TGCAGCGTTGCCCTAAGCGGGGAGTACAATGGGCAGTTCTTC. Amino acids: CSVALSGEYNGQFF.

A few counts support this clonotype. J is TRBJ2-5 and V is TRBV6-2 or TRBV6-3, with 11 nucleotides matching TRBD2. J was trimmed by 1 base and V by 5 bases; bases with no gene match: 6. The germline CDR1 and CDR2 sequences are MNHEY and SVGEGT. The CDR3 spans 16 residues. The CDR3 sequence: CASSAGTSGFQETQYF. The CDR3 nucleotides read TGTGCCAGCAGTGCAGGGACTAGCGGATTCCAAGAGACCCAGTACTTC.

The chain combines TRBV5-4 with TRBJ2-1; TRBD2 matches 9 bases. V lost 3 bases to trimming and J lost 7 bases; unmatched junction nucleotides: 5. Per the germline V gene, CDR1 is SGHNT and CDR2 is YYREEE (reference sequence). There are 14 residues in the CDR3. CDR3 nucleotide sequence: TGTGCCAGCAGCTCTAGCGGGACGGGGAATGAGCAGTTCTTC. It is translated as CASSSSGTGNEQFF. Using reference TRBV5-4 and TRBJ2-1 for the parts outside the CDR3, the full variable domain is ETGVTQSPTHLIKTRGQQVTLRCSSQSGHNTVSWYQQALGQGPQFIFQYYREEENGRGNFPPRFSGLQFPNYSSELNVNALELDDSALYLCASSSSGTGNEQFFGPGTRLTVL.

CDR3 protein: CASSLGTSFHNEQYF. The CDR3 nucleotides read TGTGCCAGCAGCTTAGGGACCTCGTTTCACAATGAGCAGTACTTC. The chain carries TRBV7-8 and TRBJ2-1; D unresolved. The DNA end lines up better with TRBJ2-7; the J call may be wrong. Germline CDR1 is SGHVS and CDR2 is FQNEAQ. The CDR3 totals 15 residues.

This clonotype showed up just a few times. The rearrangement uses TRBV5-5 and TRBJ1-2; TRBD1 agrees at 10 bases. The CDR3 runs 14 residues. Trimming took 3 bases from V and 10 from J; bases not matched to a gene: 9. Germline V CDR1 and CDR2: SGHKS, YYEKEE (reference sequence). CDR3 coding DNA: TGTGCCAGCAGCTCGGAAGGACAGGGGGTCGTCTACACCTTC. Translation: CASSSEGQGVVYTF.

The J gene is TRBJ1-6, the V gene TRBV20-1; D gene unclear. The V and J ends lost 3 bases and 7 bases respectively, with 10 bases between them. Germline CDR1 and CDR2: DFQATT and SNEGSKA (reference sequence). This CDR3 comprises 13 residues. The CDR3 is CSARPTLNSPLHF. The CDR3 region has the DNA TGCAGTGCTAGGCCCACCCTGAATTCACCCCTCCACTTT.

The chain couples TRBV27 to TRBJ2-1, with 8 bases matching TRBD2. With V trimmed by 0 bases and J by 0 bases, 19 bases remained unmatched. The CDR3 consists of 22 residues. Germline lookup yields CDR1 MNHEY and CDR2 SMNVEV (reference sequence). The DNA of the CDR3 is TGTGCCAGCAGTTTATCTACCTCGGGACTAGGAGAACGGTTAGGCTCCTACAATGAGCAGTTCTTC. Protein product: CASSLSTSGLGERLGSYNEQFF.

The chain combines TRBV6-6 with TRBJ2-1, with 7 bases identical to TRBD2. The ends lost 7 bases at V and 3 bases at J; junction bases unmatched: 9. The germline gives CDR1 MNHNY, CDR2 SVGAGI (reference sequence). This CDR3 comprises 15 residues. Here the CDR3 DNA reads TGTGCCAGCACCGATGGGGGGGGTTACTACAATGAGCAGTTCTTC. Translation gives CASTDGGGYYNEQFF.

This clonotype appeared a few times. The chain has TRBV12-3 or TRBV12-4 and TRBJ2-3, with D perhaps matching TRBD1 (6 bases). Trimming stripped 3 bases from V and 3 bases from J, with 16 bases between. This CDR3 contains 16 residues. The CDR3 here is CASSLTDSYGTDTQYF. The CDR3 DNA sequence: TGTGCCAGCAGTTTGACGGACAGTTACGGGACAGATACGCAGTATTTT.

This CDR3 reads CASSWTGASYNEQFF. CDR3 sequence (DNA): TGTGCCAGCTCTTGGACAGGGGCCTCCTACAATGAGCAGTTCTTC. The chain couples TRBV18 to TRBJ2-1; 9 bases line up with TRBD1. With 6 bases clipped from V and 0 bases from J, the junction kept 3 bases outside the gene matches. In germline, CDR1 is KGHSH, CDR2 LQKENI. CDR3 length: 15 amino acids.

This chain uses TRBV29-1 with TRBJ2-1; 7 bases are a match to TRBD2. CDR3 length: 14 residues. V gave up 6 bases and J gave up 6 bases; unmatched junction bases: 11. CDR1 and CDR2 from the germline V gene are SQVTM and ANQGSEA. The CDR3 spells CSVSWREFSNEQFF. CDR3 bases: TGCAGCGTCTCTTGGCGGGAGTTCAGCAATGAGCAGTTCTTC.

This clonotype was found once. The chain joins TRBV5-1 to TRBJ2-3; 7 bases map to TRBD2. This CDR3 region has 15 residues. CDR1 and CDR2 (germline): SGHRS, YFSETQ. The junction had 8 bases not matched to a gene; V was cut back by 5 bases and J by 2 bases. CDR3 in DNA: TGCGCCAGCAGGTCTGCGGGGGTCCCCACAGATACGCAGTATTTT. Amino acid sequence: CASRSAGVPTDTQYF.

The gene calls are TRBV6-2 or TRBV6-3 and TRBJ2-6; D possibly corresponds to TRBD2 (6 bases). V lost 7 bases to trimming and J lost 0 bases, with 13 bases between them. The CDR3 is 16 amino acids. CDR1 is MNHEY and CDR2 is SVGEGT in the germline V gene. This CDR3 is CASKRGDFSGANVLTF. In DNA form, the CDR3 reads TGTGCCAGCAAAAGAGGGGACTTCTCTGGGGCCAACGTCCTGACTTTC.

This clonotype turned up a few times. The chain couples TRBV2 to TRBJ2-1, with TRBD2 matching 7 bases. CDR3 length equals 14 residues. V lost 7 bases and J lost 6; bases outside the gene matches: 9. Germline-derived CDR1 and CDR2 are SNHLY and FYNNEI. In nucleotides, the CDR3 is TGTGCCAGCATTAGGGGAGGGACCCCCAATGAGCAGTTCTTC. Residues: CASIRGGTPNEQFF. Drawing the rest from reference TRBV2 and TRBJ2-1, the complete variable domain is EPEVTQTPSHQVTQMGQEVILRCVPISNHLYFYWYRQILGQKVEFLVSFYNNEISEKSEIFDDQFSVERPDGSNFTLKIRSTKLEDSAMYFCASIRGGTPNEQFFGPGTRLTVL.

The chain employs TRBV27 and TRBJ2-1; either TRBD1 or TRBD2 may fit D (5 bases each). Germline CDR1 is MNHEY and CDR2 is SMNVEV (reference sequence). CDR3 size: 13 residues. Trimming stripped 2 bases from V and 9 bases from J, with 11 bases between. The CDR3 coding sequence is TGTGCCAGCAGTTTAGGGACGTTTGGTGAGCAGTTCTTC. It encodes CASSLGTFGEQFF.

V is TRBV7-6 and J is TRBJ2-5; D uncertain. Trimming pared 5 bases from V and 1 base from J, leaving 8 bases between. This CDR3 has 13 amino acids. CDR1 and CDR2 from the germline V gene are SGHVS and FNYEAQ. The CDR3 DNA reads TGTGCCAGCAGCGTACCCGGCCAAGAGACCCAGTACTTC. This codes for CASSVPGQETQYF.

The chain has TRBV12-3 or TRBV12-4 and TRBJ2-1; 8 bases line up with TRBD1. V was clipped by 4 bases and J by 4 bases; unmatched bases: 9. The CDR3 is made up of 16 amino acids. The CDR3 loop is CASSSRGQAPYNEQFF. CDR3 in DNA: TGTGCCAGCAGTTCGCGGGGACAGGCACCATACAATGAGCAGTTCTTC.

The chain combines TRBV2 with TRBJ2-2; 8 nucleotides agree with TRBD2. V lost 7 bases, J lost 3 bases, and 7 bases stayed unmatched. The CDR3 length is 15 residues. Germline lookup yields CDR1 SNHLY and CDR2 FYNNEI. The CDR3 reads CASKSGGPDTGELFF. The CDR3 DNA is TGTGCCAGCAAGTCGGGGGGGCCCGACACCGGGGAGCTGTTTTTT.

This clonotype has ten or more counts. The chain employs TRBV20-1 and TRBJ2-5; D call uncertain. Trimming shortened V by 1 base and J by 4 bases, and 7 bases separated the two germline ends. CDR1 and CDR2 (germline): DFQATT, SNEGSKA (reference sequence). The CDR3 covers 12 residues. The DNA of the CDR3 is TGCAGTGCTAGAGCCCCGGGAGAGACCCAGTACTTC. It translates to CSARAPGETQYF.

The J gene is TRBJ2-3, the V gene TRBV20-1; TRBD2 agrees at 7 bases. This CDR3 contains 12 residues. Germline CDR1 reads DFQATT; CDR2 reads SNEGSKA (reference sequence). Trimming cost V 3 bases and J 6 bases; bases outside gene matches: 3. As DNA, the CDR3 is TGCAGTGCTAGGGGGGGGTCCGATACGCAGTATTTT. Its translation: CSARGGSDTQYF.

This clonotype has a handful of counts. The chain recombines TRBV10-3 with TRBJ2-7; tentatively, D is TRBD1 (6 bases). The end of the DNA fits TRBJ2-5 better, so the J call may be wrong. Germline assignment: CDR1 ENHRY and CDR2 SYGVKD. CDR3 size: 14 residues. CDR3 coding DNA: TGTGCCACCCGATTACAGGGTCGAGGGGAGACCCAGTACTTC. It is translated as CATRLQGRGETQYF.

The chain joins TRBV4-1 to TRBJ2-1; no definite D call. Germline loops: CDR1 MGHRA, CDR2 YSYEKL. Trimming removed 1 base at V and 0 bases at J, with 10 bases between. The CDR3 extends over 16 amino acids. The CDR3 DNA reads as TGCGCCAGCAGCCAAGTAGACTTAATCTCCTACAATGAGCAGTTCTTC. Translating gives CASSQVDLISYNEQFF.

This clonotype was counted only a few times. The chain couples TRBV6-5 to TRBJ2-1; unclear D gene. Looked up from germline, CDR1 is MNHEY and CDR2 is SVGAGI. Trimming took 4 bases from V and 10 from J, leaving 17 bases between them. The CDR3 length is 14 residues. The CDR3 region is CASSSLSLGLEQFF. As DNA, the CDR3 is TGTGCCAGCAGTTCCTTATCACTCGGCTTAGAGCAGTTCTTC.

Ten or more counts support this clonotype. The chain carries TRBV10-3 and TRBJ2-7; tentatively, D is TRBD2 (6 bases). There are 11 residues in the CDR3. Trimming shortened V by 10 bases and J by 6 bases, and 13 bases separated the two germline ends. Germline CDR1 reads ENHRY; CDR2 reads SYGVKD. DNA for the CDR3: TGTGCCAGCGGACCCGGGAGCGAGCAGTACTTC. Encoded protein: CASGPGSEQYF.